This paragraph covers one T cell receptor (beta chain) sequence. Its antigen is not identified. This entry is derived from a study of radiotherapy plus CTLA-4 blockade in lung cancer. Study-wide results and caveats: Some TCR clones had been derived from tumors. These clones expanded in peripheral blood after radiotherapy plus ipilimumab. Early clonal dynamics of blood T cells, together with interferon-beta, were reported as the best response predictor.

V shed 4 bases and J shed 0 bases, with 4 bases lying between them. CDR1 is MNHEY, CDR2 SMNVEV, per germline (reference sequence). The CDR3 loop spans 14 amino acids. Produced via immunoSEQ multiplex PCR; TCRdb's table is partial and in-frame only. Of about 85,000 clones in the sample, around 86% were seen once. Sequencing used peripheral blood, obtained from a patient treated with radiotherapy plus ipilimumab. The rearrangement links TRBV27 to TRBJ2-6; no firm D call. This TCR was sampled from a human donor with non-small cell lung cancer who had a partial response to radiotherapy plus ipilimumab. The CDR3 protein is CASSWSSGANVLTF. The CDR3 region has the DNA TGTGCCAGCAGTTGGAGCTCTGGGGCCAACGTCCTGACTTTC.